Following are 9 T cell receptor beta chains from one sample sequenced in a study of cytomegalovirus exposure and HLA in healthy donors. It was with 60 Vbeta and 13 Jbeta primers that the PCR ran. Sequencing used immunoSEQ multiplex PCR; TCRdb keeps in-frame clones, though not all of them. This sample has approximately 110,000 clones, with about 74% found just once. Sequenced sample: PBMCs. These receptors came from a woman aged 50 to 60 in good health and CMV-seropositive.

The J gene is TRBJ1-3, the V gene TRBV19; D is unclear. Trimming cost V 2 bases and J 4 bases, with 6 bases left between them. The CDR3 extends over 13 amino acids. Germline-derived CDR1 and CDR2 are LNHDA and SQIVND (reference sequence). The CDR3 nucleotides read TGTGCCAGTAGTATAAGACTCGGAAACACCATATATTTT. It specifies CASSIRLGNTIYF. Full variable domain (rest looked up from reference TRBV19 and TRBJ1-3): DGGITQSPKYLFRKEGQNVTLSCEQNLNHDAMYWYRQDPGQGLRLIYYSQIVNDFQKGDIAEGYSVSREKKESFPLTVTSAQKNPTAFYLCASSIRLGNTIYFGEGSWLTVV.

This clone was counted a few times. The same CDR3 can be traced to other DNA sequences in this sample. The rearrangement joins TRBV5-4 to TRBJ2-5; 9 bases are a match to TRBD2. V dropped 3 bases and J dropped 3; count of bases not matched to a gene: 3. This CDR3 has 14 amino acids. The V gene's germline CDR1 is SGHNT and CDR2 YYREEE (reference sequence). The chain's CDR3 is CASSSAGGKETQYF. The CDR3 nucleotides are TGTGCCAGCAGCTCAGCGGGGGGCAAAGAGACCCAGTACTTC. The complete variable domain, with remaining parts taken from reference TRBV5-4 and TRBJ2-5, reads ETGVTQSPTHLIKTRGQQVTLRCSSQSGHNTVSWYQQALGQGPQFIFQYYREEENGRGNFPPRFSGLQFPNYSSELNVNALELDDSALYLCASSSAGGKETQYFGPGTRLLVL.

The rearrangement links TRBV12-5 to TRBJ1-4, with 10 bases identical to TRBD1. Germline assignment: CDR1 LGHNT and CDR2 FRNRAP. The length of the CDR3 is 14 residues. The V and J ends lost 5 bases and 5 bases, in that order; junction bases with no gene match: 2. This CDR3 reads CASGPGQGNEKLFF. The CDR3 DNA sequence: TGTGCTAGTGGTCCGGGACAGGGGAATGAAAAACTGTTTTTT.

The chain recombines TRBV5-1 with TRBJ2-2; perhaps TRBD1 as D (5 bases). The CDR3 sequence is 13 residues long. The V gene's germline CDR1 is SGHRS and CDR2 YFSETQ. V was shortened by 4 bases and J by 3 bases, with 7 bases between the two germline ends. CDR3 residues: CASSPRDTGELFF. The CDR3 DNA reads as TGCGCCAGCAGCCCCAGGGACACCGGGGAGCTGTTTTTT.

The CDR3, as DNA: TGTGCCAGCAGCGGCGGGGGCTCATCCTACAATGAGCAGTTCTTC. It specifies CASSGGGSSYNEQFF. The V gene is TRBV9, the J gene TRBJ2-1; TRBD2 is a possible D gene (7 bases). Per the germline V gene, CDR1 is SGDLS and CDR2 is YYNGEE. This CDR3 is built from 15 residues. V dropped 3 bases and J dropped 1 base, with 11 bases sitting between them.

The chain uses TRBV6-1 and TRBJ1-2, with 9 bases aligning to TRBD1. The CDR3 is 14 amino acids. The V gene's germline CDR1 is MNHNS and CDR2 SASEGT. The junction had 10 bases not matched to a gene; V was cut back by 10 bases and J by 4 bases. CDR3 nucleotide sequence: TGTGCCACCCAGGGTGGGGACAGGGTCTATGGCTACACCTTC. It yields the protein CATQGGDRVYGYTF.

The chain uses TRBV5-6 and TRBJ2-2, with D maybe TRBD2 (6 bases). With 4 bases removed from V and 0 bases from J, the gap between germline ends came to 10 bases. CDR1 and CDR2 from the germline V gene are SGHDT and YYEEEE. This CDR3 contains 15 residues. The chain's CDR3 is CASSRTGANTGELFF. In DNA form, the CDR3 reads TGTGCCAGCAGCCGGACGGGGGCGAACACCGGGGAGCTGTTTTTT.

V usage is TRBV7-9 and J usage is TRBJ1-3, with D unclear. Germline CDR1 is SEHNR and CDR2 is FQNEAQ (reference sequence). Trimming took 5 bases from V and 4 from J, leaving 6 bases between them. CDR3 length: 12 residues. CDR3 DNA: TGTGCCAGCAGCCCCTCGGGAAACACCATATATTTT. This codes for CASSPSGNTIYF.

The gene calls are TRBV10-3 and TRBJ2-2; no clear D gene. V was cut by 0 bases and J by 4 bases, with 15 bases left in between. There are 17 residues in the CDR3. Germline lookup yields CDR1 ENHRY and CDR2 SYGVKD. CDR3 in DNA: TGTGCCATCAGTGAGTCAACGTCCATTGTCGGCACCGGGGAGCTGTTTTTT. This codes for CAISESTSIVGTGELFF.